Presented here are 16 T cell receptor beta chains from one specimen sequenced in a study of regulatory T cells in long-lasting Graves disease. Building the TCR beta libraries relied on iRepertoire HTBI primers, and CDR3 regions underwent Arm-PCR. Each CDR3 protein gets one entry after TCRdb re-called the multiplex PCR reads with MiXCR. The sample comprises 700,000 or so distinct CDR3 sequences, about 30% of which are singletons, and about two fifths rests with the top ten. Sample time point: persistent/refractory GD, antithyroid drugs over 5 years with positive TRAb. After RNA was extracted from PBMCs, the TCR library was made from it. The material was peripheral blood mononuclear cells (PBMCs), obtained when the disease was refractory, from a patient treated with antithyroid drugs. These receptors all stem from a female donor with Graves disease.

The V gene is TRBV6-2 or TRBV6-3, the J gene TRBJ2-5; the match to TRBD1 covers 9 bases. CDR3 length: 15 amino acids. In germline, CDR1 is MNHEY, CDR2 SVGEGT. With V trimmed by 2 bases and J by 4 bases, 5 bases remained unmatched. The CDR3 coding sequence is TGTGCCAGCAGTTACCGACTGGACAGGGGAGAGACCCAGTACTTC. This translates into CASSYRLDRGETQYF.

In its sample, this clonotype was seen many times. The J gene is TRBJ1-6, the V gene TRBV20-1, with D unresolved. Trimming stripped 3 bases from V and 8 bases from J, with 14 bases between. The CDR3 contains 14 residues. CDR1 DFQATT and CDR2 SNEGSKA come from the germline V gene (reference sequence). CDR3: CSASGVRMDSPLHF. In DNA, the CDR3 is TGCAGTGCTAGCGGGGTCAGGATGGATTCACCCCTCCACTTT.

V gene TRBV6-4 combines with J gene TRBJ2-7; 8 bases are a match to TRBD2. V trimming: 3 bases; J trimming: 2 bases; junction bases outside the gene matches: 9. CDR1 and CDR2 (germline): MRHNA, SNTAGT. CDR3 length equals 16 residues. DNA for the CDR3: TGTGCCAGCAGTGAATTTCCTAGCGGGTACACCTACGAGCAGTACTTC. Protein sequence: CASSEFPSGYTYEQYF.

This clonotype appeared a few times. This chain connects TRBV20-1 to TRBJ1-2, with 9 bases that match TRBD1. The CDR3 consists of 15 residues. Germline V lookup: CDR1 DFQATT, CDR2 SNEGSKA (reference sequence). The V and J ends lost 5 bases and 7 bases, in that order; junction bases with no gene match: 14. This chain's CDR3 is CSAPVRQGVFSGYTF. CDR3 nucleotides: TGCAGTGCTCCAGTCCGACAGGGGGTATTCAGTGGCTACACCTTC.

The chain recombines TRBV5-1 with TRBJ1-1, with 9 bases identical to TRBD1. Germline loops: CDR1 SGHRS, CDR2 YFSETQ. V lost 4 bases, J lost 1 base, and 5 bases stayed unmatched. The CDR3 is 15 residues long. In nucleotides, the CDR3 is TGCGCCAGCAGCAGGGGACAGGGAAGGAACACTGAAGCTTTCTTT. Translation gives CASSRGQGRNTEAFF. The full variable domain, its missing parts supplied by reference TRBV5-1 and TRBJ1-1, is KAGVTQTPRYLIKTRGQQVTLSCSPISGHRSVSWYQQTPGQGLQFLFEYFSETQRNKGNFPGRFSGRQFSNSRSEMNVSTLELGDSALYLCASSRGQGRNTEAFFGQGTRLTVV.

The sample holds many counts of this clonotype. CDR3 residues: CASSEGTGRNQPQHF. The CDR3 coding sequence is TGTGCCAGCAGTGAAGGGACAGGCAGAAATCAGCCCCAGCATTTT. The chain couples TRBV6-1 to TRBJ1-5, with TRBD1 identical over 7 bases. Trimming at V came to 1 base and at J to 4 bases, leaving 4 bases not matched to a gene. The CDR3 loop spans 15 amino acids. Looked up from germline, CDR1 is MNHNS and CDR2 is SASEGT.

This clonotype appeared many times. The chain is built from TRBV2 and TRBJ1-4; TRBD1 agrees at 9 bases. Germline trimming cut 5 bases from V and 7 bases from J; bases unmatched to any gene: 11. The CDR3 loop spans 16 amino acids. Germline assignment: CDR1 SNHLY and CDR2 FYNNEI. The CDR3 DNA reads TGTGCCAGCAGTTCCCAGCGGGACAGGGTGCGTGAAAAACTGTTTTTT. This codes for CASSSQRDRVREKLFF.

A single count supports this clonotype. CDR3 sequence: CASSLTGYTYEQYF. The DNA of the CDR3 is TGTGCCAGCAGCTTAACAGGATACACCTACGAGCAGTACTTC. The genes are TRBV5-6 and TRBJ2-7; D is perhaps TRBD1 (5 bases). This CDR3 has 14 residues. Germline V gives CDR1 SGHDT, CDR2 YYEEEE. The V end was cut by 2 bases, the J end by 2 bases, with 11 bases between.

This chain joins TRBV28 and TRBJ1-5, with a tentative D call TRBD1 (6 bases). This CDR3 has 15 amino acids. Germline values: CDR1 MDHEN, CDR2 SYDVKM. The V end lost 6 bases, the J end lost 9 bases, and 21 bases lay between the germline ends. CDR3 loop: CASSQGGIRGGPQHF. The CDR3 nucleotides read TGTGCCAGCAGCCAAGGGGGGATCAGGGGAGGGCCCCAGCATTTT.

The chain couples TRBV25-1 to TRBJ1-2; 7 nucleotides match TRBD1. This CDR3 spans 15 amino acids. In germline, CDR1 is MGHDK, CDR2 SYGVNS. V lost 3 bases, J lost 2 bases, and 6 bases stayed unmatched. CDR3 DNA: TGTGCCAGCAGTGACCTCCGACAGGGCAACTATGGCTACACCTTC. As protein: CASSDLRQGNYGYTF.

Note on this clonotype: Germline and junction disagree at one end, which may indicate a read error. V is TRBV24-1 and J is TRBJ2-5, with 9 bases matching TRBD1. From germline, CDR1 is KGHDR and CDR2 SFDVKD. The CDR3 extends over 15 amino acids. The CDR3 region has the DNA TGTGCCACCAGTGATCCTACAGGGGGCGTAGAGACCCGGTACTTC. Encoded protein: CATSDPTGGVETRYF.

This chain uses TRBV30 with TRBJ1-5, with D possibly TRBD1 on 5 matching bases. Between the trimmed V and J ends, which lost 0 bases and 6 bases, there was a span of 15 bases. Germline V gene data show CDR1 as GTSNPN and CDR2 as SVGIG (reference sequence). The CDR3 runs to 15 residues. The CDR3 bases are TGTGCCTGGAGTGTACGGCAGGGAAGGGGTCAGCCCCAGCATTTT. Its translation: CAWSVRQGRGQPQHF.

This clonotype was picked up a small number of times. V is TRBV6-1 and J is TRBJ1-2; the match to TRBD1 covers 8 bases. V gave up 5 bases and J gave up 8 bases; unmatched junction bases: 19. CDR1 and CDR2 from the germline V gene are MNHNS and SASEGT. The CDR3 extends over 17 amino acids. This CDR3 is CASSPRRAPRQGRGYTF. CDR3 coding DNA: TGTGCCAGCAGTCCCCGACGCGCCCCGAGACAGGGGCGAGGCTACACCTTC.

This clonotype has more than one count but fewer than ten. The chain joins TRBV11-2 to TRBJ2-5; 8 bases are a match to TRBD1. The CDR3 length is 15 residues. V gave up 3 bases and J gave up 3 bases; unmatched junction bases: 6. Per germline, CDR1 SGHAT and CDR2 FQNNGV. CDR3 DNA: TGTGCCAGCAGCTTGGAACGGACAGGGAAAGAGACCCAGTACTTC. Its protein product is CASSLERTGKETQYF.

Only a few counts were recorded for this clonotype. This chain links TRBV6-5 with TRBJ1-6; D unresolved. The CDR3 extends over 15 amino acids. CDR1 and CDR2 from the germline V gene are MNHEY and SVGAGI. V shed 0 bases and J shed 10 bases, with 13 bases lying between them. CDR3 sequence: CASSYSGESRSPLHF. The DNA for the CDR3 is TGTGCCAGCAGTTACTCCGGGGAGAGTCGGTCACCCCTCCACTTT.

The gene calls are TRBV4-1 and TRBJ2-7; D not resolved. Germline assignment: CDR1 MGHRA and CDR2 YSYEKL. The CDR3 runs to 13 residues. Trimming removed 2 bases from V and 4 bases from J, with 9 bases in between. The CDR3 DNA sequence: TGCGCCAGCAGCCAAACTTTCGCTTACGAGCAGTACTTC. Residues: CASSQTFAYEQYF.